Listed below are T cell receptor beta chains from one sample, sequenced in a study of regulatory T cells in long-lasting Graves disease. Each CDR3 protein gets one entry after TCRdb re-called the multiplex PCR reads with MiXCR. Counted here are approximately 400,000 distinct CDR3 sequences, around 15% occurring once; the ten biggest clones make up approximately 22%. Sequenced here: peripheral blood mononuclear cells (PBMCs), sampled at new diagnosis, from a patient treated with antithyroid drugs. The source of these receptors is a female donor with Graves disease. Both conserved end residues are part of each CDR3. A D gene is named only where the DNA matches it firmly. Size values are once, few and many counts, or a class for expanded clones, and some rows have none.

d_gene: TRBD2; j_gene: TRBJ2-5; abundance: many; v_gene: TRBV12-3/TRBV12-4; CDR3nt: TGTGCCAGCAGTTCTAGCGGGGAAGAGACCCAGTACTTC; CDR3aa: CASSSSGEETQYF
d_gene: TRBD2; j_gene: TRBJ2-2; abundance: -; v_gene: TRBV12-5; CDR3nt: TGTGCTAGTGGTACCTCTAGCGGAAAGAACACCGGGGAGCTGTTTTTT; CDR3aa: CASGTSSGKNTGELFF
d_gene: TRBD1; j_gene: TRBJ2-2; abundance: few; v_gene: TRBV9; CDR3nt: TGTGCCAGCAGCGTAGGGACAGGGCACACCGGGGAGCTGTTTTTT; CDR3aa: CASSVGTGHTGELFF
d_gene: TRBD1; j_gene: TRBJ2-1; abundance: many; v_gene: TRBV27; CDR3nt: TGTGCCAGCAGTTCCCGACAGGGACCTTCCTACAATGAGCAGTTCTTC; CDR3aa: CASSSRQGPSYNEQFF
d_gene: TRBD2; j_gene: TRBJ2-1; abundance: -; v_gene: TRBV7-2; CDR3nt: TGTGCCAGCAGCTCAGTAGCGGGGGGGCTGAATGAGCAGTTCTTC; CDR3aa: CASSSVAGGLNEQFF
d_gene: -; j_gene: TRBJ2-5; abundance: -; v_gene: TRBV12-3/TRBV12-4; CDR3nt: TGTGCCAGTACGAGGGGGTCACAAGAGACCCAGTACTTC; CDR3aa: CASTRGSQETQYF
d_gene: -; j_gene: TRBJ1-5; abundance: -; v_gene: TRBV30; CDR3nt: TGTGCCTGGAGTGTAGGGGGGGGATGGCAGCCCCAGCATTTT; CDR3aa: CAWSVGGGWQPQHF
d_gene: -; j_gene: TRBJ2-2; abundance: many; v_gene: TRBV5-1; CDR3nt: TGCGCCAGCTACAAGGAACCGATTCAAAGGGAGGCGGCAAAGTGGGAACCCGGGGAGCTGTTTTTT; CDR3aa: CASYKEPIQREAAKWEPGELFF
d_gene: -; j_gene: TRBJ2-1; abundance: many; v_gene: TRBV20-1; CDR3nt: TGCAGTGCGGACGGGGTTGAGAATGAGCAGTTCTTC; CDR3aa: CSADGVENEQFF
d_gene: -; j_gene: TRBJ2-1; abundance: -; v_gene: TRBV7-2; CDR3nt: TGTGCCTGCAGCTTAGGTCTTCCAAACTCCTACAATGAGCAGTTCTTC; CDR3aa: CACSLGLPNSYNEQFF
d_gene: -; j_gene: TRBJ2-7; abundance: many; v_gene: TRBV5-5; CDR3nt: TGTGCCAGCAGCTTGGCCTACCCTACCTACGAGCAGTACTTC; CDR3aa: CASSLAYPTYEQYF
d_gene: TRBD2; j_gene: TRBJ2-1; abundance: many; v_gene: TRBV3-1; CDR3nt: TGTGCCAGCAGCCAAGGGTGGCGGGAGGACAATGAGCAGTTCTTC; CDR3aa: CASSQGWREDNEQFF
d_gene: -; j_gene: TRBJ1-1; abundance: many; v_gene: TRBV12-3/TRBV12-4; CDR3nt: TGTGCCAGCAGTTTAGGCACGGGCAGTGAAGCTTTCTTT; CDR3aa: CASSLGTGSEAFF
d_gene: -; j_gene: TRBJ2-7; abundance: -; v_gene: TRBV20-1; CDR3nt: TGCAGTGCTTGGACAGTGAGCTCCTACGAGCAGTACTTC; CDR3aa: CSAWTVSSYEQYF
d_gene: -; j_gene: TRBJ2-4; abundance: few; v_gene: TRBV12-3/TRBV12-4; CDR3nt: TGTGCCAGCAGTTTGGAGTTTCACATTCAGTACTTC; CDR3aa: CASSLEFHIQYF
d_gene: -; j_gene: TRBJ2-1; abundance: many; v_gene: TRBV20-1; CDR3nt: TGCAGTGCTATCCCCATCAGCGGGTCCAATGAGCAGTTCTTC; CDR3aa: CSAIPISGSNEQFF
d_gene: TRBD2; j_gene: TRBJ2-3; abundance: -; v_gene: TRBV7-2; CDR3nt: TGTGCCACTCTCGGGGGGGGGGACCCACCAGATACGCAGTATTTT; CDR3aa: CATLGGGDPPDTQYF
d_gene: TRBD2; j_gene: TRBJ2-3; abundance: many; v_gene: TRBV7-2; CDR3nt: TGTGCCAGCAACTTCGGGCGGGGGGCAGGAGATACGCAGTATTTT; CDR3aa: CASNFGRGAGDTQYF
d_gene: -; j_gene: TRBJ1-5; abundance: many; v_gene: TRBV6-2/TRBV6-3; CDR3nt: TGTGCCAGCAGTTCGGGCAGACGAGTTTATAGCAATCAGCCCCAGCATTTT; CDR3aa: CASSSGRRVYSNQPQHF
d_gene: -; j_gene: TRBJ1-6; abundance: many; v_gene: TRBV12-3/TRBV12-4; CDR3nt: TGTGCCAGCAGTTTAGAAATCCGGGGGGGATCACCCCTCCACTTT; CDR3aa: CASSLEIRGGSPLHF
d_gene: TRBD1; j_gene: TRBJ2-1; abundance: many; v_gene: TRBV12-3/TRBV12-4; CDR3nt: TGTGCCAGCACCGGGACAGGGCCCTACAATGAGCAGTTCTTC; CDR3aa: CASTGTGPYNEQFF
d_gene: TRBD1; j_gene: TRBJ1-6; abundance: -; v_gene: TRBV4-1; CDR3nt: TGCGCCAGCAGCCCGACAGGGAGTAATTCACCCCTCCACTTT; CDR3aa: CASSPTGSNSPLHF
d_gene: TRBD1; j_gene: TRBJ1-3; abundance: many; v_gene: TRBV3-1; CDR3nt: TGTGCCAGCAGCCAAAACAGGGGGCCTGGAAACACCATATATTTT; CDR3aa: CASSQNRGPGNTIYF
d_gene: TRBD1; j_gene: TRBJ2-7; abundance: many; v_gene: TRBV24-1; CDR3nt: TGTGCCACCAGTGATTGGCGGGGACAGGCTTACGAGCAGTACTTC; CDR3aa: CATSDWRGQAYEQYF
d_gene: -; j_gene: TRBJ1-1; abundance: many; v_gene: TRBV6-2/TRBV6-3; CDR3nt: TGTGCCAGCAGTTACTCCATGGTCCCCGAGTACCCCAGGGCGTACCTCAAGCTTATCGCTGAAGCTTTCTTT; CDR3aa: CASSYSMVPEYPRAYLKLIAEAFF
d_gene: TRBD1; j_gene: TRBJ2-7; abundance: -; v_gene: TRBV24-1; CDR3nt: TGTGCCACCAGTGACCCCGGGACAGGGTCCTACGAGCAGTACTTC; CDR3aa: CATSDPGTGSYEQYF
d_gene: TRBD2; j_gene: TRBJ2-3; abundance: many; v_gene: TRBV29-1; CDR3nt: TGCAGCGTTGATCGGCCTAGCGGGTTACTCACAGATACGCAGTATTTT; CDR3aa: CSVDRPSGLLTDTQYF
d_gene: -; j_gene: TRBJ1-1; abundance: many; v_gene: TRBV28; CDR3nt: TGTGCCAGCAGTTTGACCCGGGGAGGTATGGAAGCTTTCTTT; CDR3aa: CASSLTRGGMEAFF
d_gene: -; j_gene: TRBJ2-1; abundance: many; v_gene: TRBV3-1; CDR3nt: TGTGCCAGCAGTCCGTTCGGGACCCAGTACAATGAGCAGTTCTTC; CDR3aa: CASSPFGTQYNEQFF
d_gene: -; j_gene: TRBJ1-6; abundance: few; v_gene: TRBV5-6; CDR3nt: TGTGCCAGCAGCTTACTAGACTATAATTCACCCCTCCACTTT; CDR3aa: CASSLLDYNSPLHF